This TCR beta chain originates from a study of T-cell reconstitution after alpha-beta-depleted transplantation in children. The CDR3 spans 17 residues. The germline V and J ends were trimmed by 0 bases and 0 bases, with 12 bases remaining between them. Germline V CDR1 and CDR2: DFQATT, SNEGSKA (reference sequence). In the case of this clonotype: Its antigen is not identified.

TCRbeta library preparation incorporated unique molecular identifiers. TCRdb reanalysed the PCR reads using MiXCR and keeps one entry per CDR3 protein. The repertoire holds hundreds of thousands of distinct CDR3 sequences, under 15% seen once, with roughly 0.77% in the top ten. Overall study findings and caveats: Surviving thymic progenitors and recipient T cells were the source of high TCRbeta diversity at day 60 in some patients. Reported findings indicate that, about two months after transplant, alpha-beta T cells came from several hundred expanded clones, which were derived from non-depleted graft cells. One year after transplant, T-cell counts and diversity came mostly from newly produced T cells.

This chain links TRBV20-1 with TRBJ1-6; unclear D gene. The source of this sequence is a girl between 2 and 10 years old with congenital amegakaryocytic thrombocytopenia, due to receive a stem cell transplant. The material was PBMCs, obtained before TCRalphabeta/CD19-depleted stem cell transplant. CDR3 coding DNA: TGCAGTGCTAGAGATCCCGGAACGAGCTCCTATAATTCACCCCTCCACTTT. It encodes CSARDPGTSSYNSPLHF.